Listed below are T cell receptor beta chains from one sample, sequenced in a study of technical replicates of blood from several donors. The assay was immunoSEQ multiplex PCR, and TCRdb's table has in-frame clones only and misses some. The sample holds over 85,000 clones, around 94% seen once. The sequencing sample was made of T cells isolated from PBMCs. These receptors came from a human donor in good health. Both conserved end residues are part of each CDR3. The D gene is left open where the match is weak. Only some rows state a clone size, as once, few, many or a class for expanded clones.

j_call clone_size d_call v_call cdr3_nt cdr3_aa
TRBJ1-1 once . TRBV6-5 TGTGCCAGCAGTTTGGTGGGGGGTATGAACACTGAAGCTTTCTTT CASSLVGGMNTEAFF
TRBJ2-5 . TRBD1 TRBV7-7 TGTGCCAGCAGCTCTACAGGGGGCCTGGAGACCCAGTACTTC CASSSTGGLETQYF
TRBJ2-1 . TRBD2 TRBV29-1 TGCAGCGTTGATTCCCGACTGACTAGCGGGGGGCCCCGAGTGCAGTTCTTC CSVDSRLTSGGPRVQFF
TRBJ1-3 . . TRBV25-1 TGTGCCAGCAGTGGCTCCCGGACGGGAAACTCTGGAAACACCATATATTTT CASSGSRTGNSGNTIYF
TRBJ2-7 . . TRBV5-1 TGCGCCAGCAGCTTGGGAATGGGCTCCCAATCCCAATACGAGCAGTACTTC CASSLGMGSQSQYEQYF
TRBJ2-5 . TRBD2 TRBV6-5 TGTGCCAGCAAGGCTAGCGGCAACCAAGAGACCCAGTACTTC CASKASGNQETQYF
TRBJ2-7 . . TRBV10-2 TGCGCCAGCAGTCACCAGCTAGAGGAATTCTCCTACGAGCAGTACTTC CASSHQLEEFSYEQYF
TRBJ1-1 . TRBD1 TRBV6-1 TGTGCCAGCTCAGGACAGGGGCGAACTGAAGCTTTCTTT CASSGQGRTEAFF
TRBJ2-1 . . TRBV11-2 TGTGCCAGCAGCTTAGAACGTGCTGGACTCTACAATGAGCAGTTCTTC CASSLERAGLYNEQFF
TRBJ2-7 . . TRBV2 TGTGCCAGCCTAAGGGGGGGCTACGAGCAGTACTTC CASLRGGYEQYF
TRBJ1-5 . TRBD1 TRBV19 TGTGCCAGTAGTGCGGGACAGAAAAATCAGCCCCAGCATTTT CASSAGQKNQPQHF
TRBJ1-5 . . TRBV6-1 TGTGCCAGCAGGAGACAGGAAGGATTCAATCAGCCCCAGCATTTT CASRRQEGFNQPQHF
TRBJ2-1 once . TRBV19 TGTGCCAGTAGTGTCTCAGGGGTGGGGGACAATGAGCAGTTCTTC CASSVSGVGDNEQFF
TRBJ2-7 . . TRBV19 TGTGCCAGTAGTATAAAGACTTCAATACCCTACGAGCAGTACTTC CASSIKTSIPYEQYF
TRBJ2-1 . TRBD2 TRBV5-1 TGCGCCAGCAGCTACGGGACTAGCGGGAGTATATGGGATGAGCAGTTCTTC CASSYGTSGSIWDEQFF
TRBJ1-4 few . TRBV5-1 TGCGCCAGCAGCTTGACGGCGGCTAATGAAAAACTGTTTTTT CASSLTAANEKLFF
TRBJ2-1 . . TRBV6-5 TGTGCCAGCAGTTACGGGGGGTACTACAATGAGCAGTTCTTC CASSYGGYYNEQFF
TRBJ2-5 . TRBD2 TRBV7-6 TGTGCCAGCAGCTTAGGCGGGGGGCAGGAGACCCAGTACTTC CASSLGGGQETQYF
TRBJ2-7 . . TRBV7-6 TGTGCCAGCAGCGAGGACATGTCCTACGAGCAGTACTTC CASSEDMSYEQYF
TRBJ1-2 . TRBD1 TRBV5-1 TGCGCCAGCAGCCCCACCGGTACCACAGGGGGGAAGTACTATGGCTACACCTTC CASSPTGTTGGKYYGYTF
TRBJ1-1 once . TRBV7-9 TGTGCCAGCAGCTTCGCTGTTTTTCGCCCGGACAGTGACCAAGAAGCTTTCTTT CASSFAVFRPDSDQEAFF
TRBJ1-3 . TRBD1 TRBV11-2 TGTGCCAGCAGCTTTCGGAGGGACAGCCGCGGAAACACCATATATTTT CASSFRRDSRGNTIYF
TRBJ2-5 . TRBD2 TRBV5-1 TGCGCCAGCAGCTCCGCGACTAGCGGGATGCAAGAGACCCAGTACTTC CASSSATSGMQETQYF
TRBJ1-1 . . TRBV29-1 TGCAGCGTCTCCGAGGGCAGAAACACTGAAGCTTTCTTT CSVSEGRNTEAFF
TRBJ2-3 . . TRBV7-9 TGTGCCAGCAGCTTAATTCTAACGGTGGTGTATTTT CASSLILTVVYF
TRBJ2-1 . TRBD2 TRBV7-9 TGTGCCAGCAGCTTAGTGGCGGGGGATCACAATGAGCAGTTCTTC CASSLVAGDHNEQFF
TRBJ1-4 once TRBD1 TRBV15 TGTGCCACCAGCCTGGACAGGGGAGATGAAAAACTGTTTTTT CATSLDRGDEKLFF
TRBJ1-1 . . TRBV6-5 TGTGCCAGCAGATCGACAGGAGTAATCTCTGAAGCTTTCTTT CASRSTGVISEAFF
TRBJ1-1 few . TRBV4-1 TGCGCCAGCAGCCAGAGGGACACCGGGAACACTGAAGCTTTCTTT CASSQRDTGNTEAFF
TRBJ1-1 . TRBD1 TRBV27 TGTGCCAGCAGTCGCTACAGGGGTGGAGGACCGAACACTGAAGCTTTCTTT CASSRYRGGGPNTEAFF
TRBJ2-7 . . TRBV28 TGTGCCAGCAGTTTCGGTCAGGGTGGCTACGAGCAGTACTTC CASSFGQGGYEQYF
TRBJ2-1 . TRBD2 TRBV12-5 TGTGCTAGTGGTTTGGGAGTAGCGGGAGGGCCAAGCGATGAGCAGTTCTTC CASGLGVAGGPSDEQFF
TRBJ2-7 once TRBD2 TRBV27 TGTGCCAGCAGTTTAGGGGGACTAGCGGGCGAGCAGTACTTC CASSLGGLAGEQYF
TRBJ1-5 . . TRBV4-1 TGCGCCAGCAGCCAAGTGAAGGCGGGCAATCAGCCCCAGCATTTT CASSQVKAGNQPQHF
TRBJ2-1 . . TRBV28 TGTGCCAGCAGTCCGGACACCCGCAATGAGCAGTTCTTC CASSPDTRNEQFF
TRBJ2-1 . . TRBV20-1 TGCAGTGCCCGACCAGGCCATGAGCAGTTCTTC CSARPGHEQFF
TRBJ2-1 . . TRBV5-6 TGTGCCAGCAGCCCCACTAGGAGCTCCTACAATGAGCAGTTCTTC CASSPTRSSYNEQFF
TRBJ2-3 once . TRBV19 TGTGCCAGTATGATCGGGGGTAGAACAGATACGCAGTATTTT CASMIGGRTDTQYF
TRBJ2-3 once . TRBV2 TGTGCCAGCTTACCAAGCGCAGATACGCAGTATTTT CASLPSADTQYF
TRBJ2-7 . TRBD2 TRBV9 TGTGCCAGCACAGCGGGACCGATGATTTACGAGCAGTACTTC CASTAGPMIYEQYF
TRBJ1-2 once . TRBV2 TGTGCCAGCAGTCCAGGGGTTAACTATGGCTACACCTTC CASSPGVNYGYTF
TRBJ2-5 . . TRBV6-5 TGTGCCAGCAGTTACTCGTTGACTAGGAGGGAGACCCAGTACTTC CASSYSLTRRETQYF
TRBJ2-3 . TRBD2 TRBV9 TGTGCCAGCAGCCCTAGACTAGCGGAGAAGGGGAGTAGCACAGATACGCAGTATTTT CASSPRLAEKGSSTDTQYF
TRBJ2-2 few TRBD1 TRBV28 TGTGCCAGCAGTTTTGGGACAGCCACTTACACCGGGGAGCTGTTTTTT CASSFGTATYTGELFF
TRBJ1-1 . TRBD1 TRBV4-1 TGCGCCAGCAGCCAAGGGACAGGGGCCACTGAAGCTTTCTTT CASSQGTGATEAFF
TRBJ2-1 few . TRBV29-1 TGCAGCGTTGTGGGCAGGGGAAGTTACAATGAGCAGTTCTTC CSVVGRGSYNEQFF
TRBJ2-1 . . TRBV4-1 TGCGCCAGCAGCCAAGGACCGACGGGGGACAATGAGCAGTTCTTC CASSQGPTGDNEQFF
TRBJ2-3 . TRBD2 TRBV7-9 TGTGCCAGCAACCGGGGGGCAGATACGCAGTATTTT CASNRGADTQYF